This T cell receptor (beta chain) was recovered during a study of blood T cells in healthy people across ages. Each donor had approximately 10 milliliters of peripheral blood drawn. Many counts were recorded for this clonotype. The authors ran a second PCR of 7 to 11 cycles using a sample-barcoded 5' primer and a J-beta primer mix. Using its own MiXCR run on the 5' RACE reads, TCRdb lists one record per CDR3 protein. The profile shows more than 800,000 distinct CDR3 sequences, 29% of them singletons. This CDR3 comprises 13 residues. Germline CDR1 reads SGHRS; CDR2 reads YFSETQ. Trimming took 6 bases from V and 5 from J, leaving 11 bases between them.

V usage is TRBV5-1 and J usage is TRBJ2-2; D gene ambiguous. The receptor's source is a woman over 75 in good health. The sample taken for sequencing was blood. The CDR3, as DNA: TGCGCCAGCACCTCCCTGGGGACCGGGGAGCTGTTTTTT. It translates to CASTSLGTGELFF.